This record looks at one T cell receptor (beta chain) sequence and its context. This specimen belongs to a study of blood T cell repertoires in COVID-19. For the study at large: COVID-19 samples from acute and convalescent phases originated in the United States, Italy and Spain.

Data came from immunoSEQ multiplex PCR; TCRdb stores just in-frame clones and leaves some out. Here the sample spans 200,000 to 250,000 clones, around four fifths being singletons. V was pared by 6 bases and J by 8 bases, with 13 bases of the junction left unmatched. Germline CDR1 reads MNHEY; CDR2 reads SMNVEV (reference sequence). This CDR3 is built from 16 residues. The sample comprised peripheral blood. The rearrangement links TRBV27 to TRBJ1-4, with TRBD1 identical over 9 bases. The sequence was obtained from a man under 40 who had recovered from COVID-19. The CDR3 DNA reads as TGTGCCAGCAGAACAATACAGGGGGCTGATAACGAAAAACTGTTTTTT. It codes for CASRTIQGADNEKLFF.